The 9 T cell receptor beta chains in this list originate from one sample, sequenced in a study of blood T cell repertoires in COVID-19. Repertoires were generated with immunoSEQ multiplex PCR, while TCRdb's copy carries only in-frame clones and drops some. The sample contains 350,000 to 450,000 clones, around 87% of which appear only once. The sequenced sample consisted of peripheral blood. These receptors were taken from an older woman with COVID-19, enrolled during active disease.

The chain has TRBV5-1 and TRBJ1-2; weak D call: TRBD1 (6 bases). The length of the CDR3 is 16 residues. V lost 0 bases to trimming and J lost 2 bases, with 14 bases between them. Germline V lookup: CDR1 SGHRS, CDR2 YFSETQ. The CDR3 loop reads CASSLVTGQGNYGYTF. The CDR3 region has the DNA TGCGCCAGCAGCTTGGTTACTGGCCAGGGGAACTATGGCTACACCTTC.

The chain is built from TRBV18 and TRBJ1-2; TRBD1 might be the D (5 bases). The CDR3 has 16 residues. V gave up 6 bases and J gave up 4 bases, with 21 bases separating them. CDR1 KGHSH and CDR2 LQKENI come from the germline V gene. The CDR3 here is CASSQDSPLNPYGYTF. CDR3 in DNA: TGTGCCAGCTCCCAAGACAGCCCCCTAAACCCCTATGGCTACACCTTC.

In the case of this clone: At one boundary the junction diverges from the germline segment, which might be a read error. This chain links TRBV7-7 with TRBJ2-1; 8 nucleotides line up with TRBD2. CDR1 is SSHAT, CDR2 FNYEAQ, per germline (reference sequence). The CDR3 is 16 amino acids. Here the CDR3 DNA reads TGTGCTAGCAGCCCCCTGACGGGAGGGGGTTACAATGAGCAGTTCTTC. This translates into CASSPLTGGGYNEQFF. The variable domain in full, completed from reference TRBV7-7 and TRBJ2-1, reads GAGVSQSPRYKVTKRGQDVTLRCDPISSHATLYWYQQALGQGPEFLTYFNYEAQPDKSGLPSDRFSAERPEGSISTLTIQRTEQRDSAMYRCASSPLTGGGYNEQFFGPGTRLTVL.

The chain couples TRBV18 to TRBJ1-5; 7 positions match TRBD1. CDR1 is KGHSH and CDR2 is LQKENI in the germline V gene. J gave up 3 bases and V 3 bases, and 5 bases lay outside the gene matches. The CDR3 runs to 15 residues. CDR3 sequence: CASSPGQGVNQPQHF. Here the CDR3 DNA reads TGTGCCAGCTCACCTGGGCAGGGGGTCAATCAGCCCCAGCATTTT.

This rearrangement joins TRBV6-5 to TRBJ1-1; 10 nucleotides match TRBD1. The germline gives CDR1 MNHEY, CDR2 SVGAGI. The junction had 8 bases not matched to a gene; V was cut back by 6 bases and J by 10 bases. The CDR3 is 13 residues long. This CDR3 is CASRPLDRGVAFF. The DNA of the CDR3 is TGTGCCAGCAGACCGTTGGACAGGGGGGTAGCTTTCTTT.

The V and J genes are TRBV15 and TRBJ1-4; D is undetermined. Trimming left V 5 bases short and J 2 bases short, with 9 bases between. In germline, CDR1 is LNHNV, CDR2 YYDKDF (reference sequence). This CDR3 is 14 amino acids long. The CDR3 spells CATSPGSTNEKLFF. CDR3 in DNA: TGTGCCACCAGCCCGGGGTCGACTAATGAAAAACTGTTTTTT.

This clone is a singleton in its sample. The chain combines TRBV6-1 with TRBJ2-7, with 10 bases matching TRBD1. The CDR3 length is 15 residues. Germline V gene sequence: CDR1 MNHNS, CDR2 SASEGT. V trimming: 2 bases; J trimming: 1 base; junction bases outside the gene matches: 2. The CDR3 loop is CASSEPGQGSYEQYF. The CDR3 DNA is TGTGCCAGCAGTGAACCGGGACAGGGGTCCTACGAGCAGTACTTC.

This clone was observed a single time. This chain's CDR3 is CASSSSNGQLQETQYF. As DNA, the CDR3 is TGTGCCAGCTCATCCTCCAATGGGCAGCTCCAAGAGACCCAGTACTTC. V is TRBV18 and J is TRBJ2-5; the D is unclear. The CDR3 sequence is 16 residues long. The germline V gene has CDR1 KGHSH and CDR2 LQKENI. V was pared by 5 bases and J by 1 base, with 17 bases between.

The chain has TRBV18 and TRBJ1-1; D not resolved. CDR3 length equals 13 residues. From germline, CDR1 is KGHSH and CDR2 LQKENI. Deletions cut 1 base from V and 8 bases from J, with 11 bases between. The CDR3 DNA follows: TGTGCCAGCTCACCACTACAGATAAACGAAGCTTTCTTT. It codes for CASSPLQINEAFF.